The next 17 T cell receptor beta chains were all read from a single sample in a study of blood T cell repertoires in COVID-19. This table comes from immunoSEQ multiplex PCR, and its TCRdb copy is limited to in-frame clones, with some not included. This table has some 40,000 clones, around nine tenths appearing once. Specimen: peripheral blood. These receptors all come from a man aged 45-60 years with COVID-19, enrolled during active disease.

The gene calls are TRBV3-1 (or the pseudogene TRBV3-2) and TRBJ2-2; TRBD1 agrees at 7 bases. Germline V gives CDR1 LGHDT, CDR2 YNNKEL (reference sequence). The CDR3 consists of 16 residues. V lost 4 bases and J lost 4; bases outside the gene matches: 9. The DNA for the CDR3 is TGTGCCAGCAGCCCCTCCTTGGACAGGAGCACCGGGGAGCTGTTTTTT. Its protein product is CASSPSLDRSTGELFF.

The sample holds one count of this clone. CDR3 in amino acids: CASSLSQGGSEKLFF. The CDR3 DNA sequence: TGCGCCAGCAGCTTGTCTCAGGGGGGATCTGAAAAACTGTTTTTT. J is TRBJ1-4 and V is TRBV5-1; 7 positions agree with TRBD1. In germline, CDR1 is SGHRS, CDR2 YFSETQ. V was clipped by 1 base and J by 7 bases; unmatched bases: 7. The CDR3 consists of 15 residues.

The chain carries TRBV11-3 and TRBJ2-5; a weak D match, TRBD1 (6 bases). The CDR3 spans 15 residues. V lost 5 bases and J lost 2, with 15 bases in between. Looked up from germline, CDR1 is SGHNT and CDR2 is YENEEA. CDR3 sequence: CASSPGEWLQETQYF. Written as DNA, the CDR3 is TGTGCCAGCAGCCCAGGGGAGTGGCTTCAAGAGACCCAGTACTTC.

CDR3: CASTEDSSSYNEQFF. The DNA of the CDR3 is TGTGCCAGTACAGAGGACTCCAGCTCCTACAATGAGCAGTTCTTC. The J gene is TRBJ2-1, the V gene TRBV19, with D tentatively TRBD2 (5 bases). The CDR3 spans 15 residues. V lost 7 bases and J lost 0, with 13 bases in between. Germline-derived CDR1 and CDR2 are LNHDA and SQIVND (reference sequence). Looking up the rest from reference TRBV19 and TRBJ2-1 gives the full variable domain: DGGITQSPKYLFRKEGQNVTLSCEQNLNHDAMYWYRQDPGQGLRLIYYSQIVNDFQKGDIAEGYSVSREKKESFPLTVTSAQKNPTAFYLCASTEDSSSYNEQFFGPGTRLTVL.

The chain has TRBV29-1 and TRBJ2-7; possibly TRBD1 for D (6 bases). The germline V gene encodes CDR1 SQVTM and CDR2 ANQGSEA. The CDR3 covers 14 residues. Trimming pared 2 bases from V and 7 bases from J, leaving 18 bases between. The CDR3 region has the DNA TGCAGCGTTGAACGGCGCAGGGGCTCTCGGGAGCAGTACTTC. The encoded protein is CSVERRRGSREQYF.

The chain employs TRBV5-1 and TRBJ1-1; D unresolved. CDR3 length: 14 residues. Trimming stripped 0 bases from V and 5 bases from J, with 11 bases between. Germline V gene data show CDR1 as SGHRS and CDR2 as YFSETQ. CDR3 loop: CASSLDQVSTEAFF. The CDR3 nucleotides read TGCGCCAGCAGCTTGGATCAGGTATCAACTGAAGCTTTCTTT.

The chain recombines TRBV5-1 with TRBJ2-7; 9 nucleotides line up with TRBD1. Trimming at V came to 0 bases and at J to 6 bases, leaving 10 bases not matched to a gene. From germline, CDR1 is SGHRS and CDR2 YFSETQ. The CDR3 spans 16 residues. The DNA for the CDR3 is TGCGCCAGCAGCTTGGGGGTTGGGACAGGGATCAGCGAGCAGTACTTC. Translated, it gives CASSLGVGTGISEQYF.

The chain uses TRBV7-2 and TRBJ1-2, with D possibly being TRBD1 (6 bases). CDR1 is SGHTA and CDR2 is FQGNSA in the germline V gene. V dropped 1 base and J dropped 1 base, with 16 bases sitting between them. CDR3 length: 17 residues. CDR3 in DNA: TGTGCCAGCAGCTTAGTAACAGGGAGGGCGAGTAACTATGGCTACACCTTC. This sequence encodes CASSLVTGRASNYGYTF.

The chain couples TRBV4-2 to TRBJ2-2, with D possibly TRBD2 on 6 matching bases. The length of the CDR3 is 16 residues. CDR1 LGHNA and CDR2 YNFKEQ come from the germline V gene. The V and J ends lost 4 bases and 1 base respectively, with 13 bases between them. The chain's CDR3 is CASSRAWGENTGELFF. The CDR3 DNA follows: TGTGCCAGCAGCCGCGCCTGGGGGGAGAACACCGGGGAGCTGTTTTTT.

The chain recombines TRBV19 with TRBJ2-2, with unresolved D. The CDR3 runs to 12 residues. The germline V gene has CDR1 LNHDA and CDR2 SQIVND (reference sequence). Trimming removed 4 bases at V and 7 bases at J, with 7 bases between. CDR3 loop: CASSRALGELFF. CDR3 DNA: TGTGCCAGTAGTAGGGCCCTCGGGGAGCTGTTTTTT.

The chain recombines TRBV5-8 with TRBJ2-7; TRBD2 matches 7 bases. CDR1 is SGHTS and CDR2 is YDEGEE in the germline V gene. V gave up 4 bases and J gave up 3 bases; unmatched junction bases: 7. The CDR3 has 14 residues. The CDR3, as DNA: TGTGCCAGCAGCCTGGCGGGACTAAACTACGAGCAGTACTTC. Amino acids: CASSLAGLNYEQYF.

This chain connects TRBV10-3 to TRBJ1-2, with 8 bases lining up with TRBD1. CDR1 ENHRY and CDR2 SYGVKD come from the germline V gene. Germline trimming cut 11 bases from V and 3 bases from J; bases unmatched to any gene: 8. The CDR3 consists of 13 residues. The CDR3 region has the DNA TGTGCCTTATCAGGGGGCGAGGACTATGGCTACACCTTC. This encodes CALSGGEDYGYTF.

The CDR3 reads CASSEAGADTIYF. As DNA, the CDR3 is TGTGCCAGCAGTGAAGCCGGCGCGGACACCATATATTTT. The chain couples TRBV6-1 to TRBJ1-3; no firm D call. CDR3 length: 13 amino acids. Trimming stripped 0 bases from V and 8 bases from J, with 8 bases between. Germline CDR1 reads MNHNS; CDR2 reads SASEGT.

This chain uses TRBV19 with TRBJ2-7; TRBD1 matches at 7 bases. J gave up 0 bases and V 6 bases, and 5 bases lay outside the gene matches. This CDR3 region has 14 residues. Germline CDR1 is LNHDA and CDR2 is SQIVND (reference sequence). For the CDR3, the DNA is TGTGCCAGTAGACCTGGGGACAGCTCCTACGAGCAGTACTTC. It is translated as CASRPGDSSYEQYF.

This chain links TRBV9 with TRBJ2-7, with 7 bases that match TRBD1. Per the germline V gene, CDR1 is SGDLS and CDR2 is YYNGEE. This CDR3 contains 15 residues. Trimming removed 0 bases from V and 5 bases from J; junction bases left unmatched: 8. The CDR3 is CASSVEGRGRDEQYF. As DNA, the CDR3 is TGTGCCAGCAGCGTAGAAGGCAGGGGGAGAGACGAGCAGTACTTC.

This clone was picked up one time. The chain's CDR3 is CAPRRGAAPMNTEAFF. The CDR3 nucleotides read TGCGCGCCCCGGCGGGGCGCGGCTCCCATGAACACTGAAGCTTTCTTT. The genes are TRBV10-1 and TRBJ1-1; a weak D match, TRBD1 (5 bases). CDR1 is WNHNN, CDR2 SYGVQD, per germline (reference sequence). The CDR3 extends over 16 amino acids.

This clone occurred once. This rearrangement joins TRBV7-9 to TRBJ1-2; TRBD1 matches at 8 bases. Per germline, CDR1 SEHNR and CDR2 FQNEAQ (reference sequence). The CDR3 is made up of 14 amino acids. V dropped 5 bases and J dropped 6; count of bases not matched to a gene: 8. The CDR3 is CASSLTGTGHGYTF. The CDR3 DNA follows: TGTGCCAGCAGCCTTACCGGGACAGGCCATGGCTACACCTTC.